This entry describes one TCR beta chain. Germline trimming cut 5 bases from V and 3 bases from J; bases unmatched to any gene: 7. This CDR3 spans 16 amino acids. CDR1 KGHDR and CDR2 SFDVKD come from the germline V gene. This table comes from immunoSEQ multiplex PCR, and its TCRdb copy is limited to in-frame clones, with some not included. The sample records some 200,000 clones, around 84% being singletons. The entry originates in a study of blood T cell repertoires in COVID-19. The sequenced sample consisted of peripheral blood. The sequence was obtained from a man aged 30 to 39 with active or convalescent COVID-19. The rearrangement joins TRBV24-1 to TRBJ2-2; TRBD1 agrees at 8 bases. CDR3 DNA sequence: TGTGCCACCAGTGCCGCGGACAGGGCATACACCGGGGAGCTGTTTTTT. It translates to CATSAADRAYTGELFF.